The 2 T cell receptor beta chains below were found in one sample sequenced in a study of blood T cell repertoires in COVID-19. The protocol was immunoSEQ multiplex PCR, while the TCRdb copy is restricted to in-frame clones and leaves out a portion. In the table there are around 360,000 clones, over 75% of which are singletons. Sequencing input: peripheral blood. The receptors shown here come from a woman aged 30 to 39 with COVID-19, enrolled during active disease.

This CDR3 reads CAISGDTDTQYF. As DNA, the CDR3 is TGTGCCATCAGTGGAGACACAGATACGCAGTATTTT. V usage is TRBV10-3 and J usage is TRBJ2-3; D is unresolved. CDR1 and CDR2 (germline): ENHRY, SYGVKD. V was trimmed by 4 bases and J by 2 bases, leaving 4 bases between them. This CDR3 has 12 amino acids.

The chain employs TRBV27 and TRBJ2-2; D is possibly TRBD1 (5 bases). This CDR3 comprises 14 residues. Germline CDR1 and CDR2: MNHEY and SMNVEV (reference sequence). V shed 8 bases and J shed 0 bases, with 10 bases lying between them. CDR3 loop: CASGHTANTGELFF. Here the CDR3 DNA reads TGTGCCAGCGGACACACTGCGAACACCGGGGAGCTGTTTTTT.